A selection of T cell receptor beta chains follows, all from one sample in a study of cytomegalovirus exposure and HLA in healthy donors. The assay was immunoSEQ multiplex PCR, and TCRdb's table has in-frame clones only and misses some. The sample lists some 170,000 clones, around four fifths occurring once. Sequencing input: PBMCs. The receptors derive from a woman between 50 and 59 years old in good health and CMV-seronegative. Both conserved end residues are part of each CDR3. Each record gives: J gene, V gene, D gene, CDR3 protein. A D gene is named only where the DNA matches it firmly.

j_call: TRBJ2-5; v_call: TRBV18; d_call: NA; cdr3_aa: CASSLQETQYF
j_call: TRBJ2-2; v_call: TRBV13; d_call: TRBD2; cdr3_aa: CASSFFRLAGELFF
j_call: TRBJ2-7; v_call: TRBV6-1; d_call: NA; cdr3_aa: CASRSVYEQYF
j_call: TRBJ1-5; v_call: TRBV7-8; d_call: NA; cdr3_aa: CASSLAWEGQPQHF
j_call: TRBJ1-1; v_call: TRBV7-9; d_call: TRBD1; cdr3_aa: CASSSGDSQGVSEAFF
j_call: TRBJ1-6; v_call: TRBV7-2; d_call: TRBD1; cdr3_aa: CASSLGRGIYNSPLHF
j_call: TRBJ2-5; v_call: TRBV6-6; d_call: NA; cdr3_aa: CASSYSNRDTQETQYF
j_call: TRBJ1-2; v_call: TRBV2; d_call: NA; cdr3_aa: CASSVIQLGGYTF
j_call: TRBJ2-7; v_call: TRBV27; d_call: TRBD1; cdr3_aa: CASSLGQASYEQYF
j_call: TRBJ2-3; v_call: TRBV2; d_call: NA; cdr3_aa: CASKGEQGLKDTQYF
j_call: TRBJ2-5; v_call: TRBV10-1; d_call: NA; cdr3_aa: CASRTYQETQYF
j_call: TRBJ2-7; v_call: TRBV15; d_call: TRBD1; cdr3_aa: CATSRPSGTGSSYEQYF
j_call: TRBJ2-3; v_call: TRBV5-1; d_call: TRBD2; cdr3_aa: CASSTGTSDYEADTQYF
j_call: TRBJ1-1; v_call: TRBV29-1; d_call: TRBD1; cdr3_aa: CSVAWGRGKNTEAFF
j_call: TRBJ2-1; v_call: TRBV7-3; d_call: TRBD2; cdr3_aa: CASSPNQAGYNEQFF
j_call: TRBJ2-7; v_call: TRBV7-6; d_call: TRBD2; cdr3_aa: CASSLGGGRSSYEQYF
j_call: TRBJ2-2; v_call: TRBV7-2; d_call: NA; cdr3_aa: CASLARRGTGELFF
j_call: TRBJ2-2; v_call: TRBV5-1; d_call: NA; cdr3_aa: CASSFTRTAGELFF
j_call: TRBJ1-1; v_call: TRBV27; d_call: NA; cdr3_aa: CASGGVAYYTEAFF
j_call: TRBJ1-2; v_call: TRBV19; d_call: TRBD1; cdr3_aa: CASSPGTVNYGYTF
j_call: TRBJ2-1; v_call: TRBV2; d_call: TRBD1; cdr3_aa: CASHRGWTGGEGEQFF
j_call: TRBJ2-5; v_call: TRBV5-1; d_call: NA; cdr3_aa: CASSLRLGGETQYF
j_call: TRBJ2-6; v_call: TRBV4-3; d_call: NA; cdr3_aa: CASSQGSPSGSGANVLTF
j_call: TRBJ2-1; v_call: TRBV6-6; d_call: NA; cdr3_aa: CASSYERGLFRREFF
j_call: TRBJ2-3; v_call: TRBV21-1; d_call: NA; cdr3_aa: CASSKESLGTYQSRESTDTQYF
j_call: TRBJ2-7; v_call: TRBV27; d_call: NA; cdr3_aa: CASMTRWDEQYF
j_call: TRBJ2-1; v_call: TRBV15; d_call: TRBD2; cdr3_aa: CATSRDRTSGRVSSYNEQFF
j_call: TRBJ2-5; v_call: TRBV18; d_call: NA; cdr3_aa: CASSPSGEETQYF
j_call: TRBJ2-5; v_call: TRBV18; d_call: NA; cdr3_aa: CASSPGETQYF
j_call: TRBJ1-1; v_call: TRBV5-5; d_call: NA; cdr3_aa: CASSFRASNTEAFF
j_call: TRBJ2-1; v_call: TRBV13; d_call: TRBD2; cdr3_aa: CASSYRTSGIEDEQFF